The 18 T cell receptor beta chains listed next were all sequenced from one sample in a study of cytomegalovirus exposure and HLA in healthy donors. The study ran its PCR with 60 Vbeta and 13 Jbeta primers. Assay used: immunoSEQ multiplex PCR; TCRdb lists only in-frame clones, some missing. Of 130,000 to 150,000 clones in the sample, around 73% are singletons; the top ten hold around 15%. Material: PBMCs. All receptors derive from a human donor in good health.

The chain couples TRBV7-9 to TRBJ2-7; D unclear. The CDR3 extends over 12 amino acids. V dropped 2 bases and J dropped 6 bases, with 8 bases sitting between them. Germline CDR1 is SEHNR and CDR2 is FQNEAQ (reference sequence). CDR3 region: CASSLSPGEQYF. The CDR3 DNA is TGTGCCAGCAGCTTATCGCCCGGCGAGCAGTACTTC. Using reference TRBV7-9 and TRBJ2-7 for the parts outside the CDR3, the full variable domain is DTGVSQNPRHKITKRGQNVTFRCDPISEHNRLYWYRQTLGQGPEFLTYFQNEAQLEKSRLLSDRFSAERPKGSFSTLEIQRTEQGDSAMYLCASSLSPGEQYFGPGTRLTVT.

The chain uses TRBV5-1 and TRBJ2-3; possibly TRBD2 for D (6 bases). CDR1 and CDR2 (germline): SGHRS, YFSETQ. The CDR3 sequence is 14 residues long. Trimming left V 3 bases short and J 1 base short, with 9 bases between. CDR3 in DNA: TGCGCCAGCAGCTCGGGGGACCGCACAGATACGCAGTATTTT. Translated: CASSSGDRTDTQYF.

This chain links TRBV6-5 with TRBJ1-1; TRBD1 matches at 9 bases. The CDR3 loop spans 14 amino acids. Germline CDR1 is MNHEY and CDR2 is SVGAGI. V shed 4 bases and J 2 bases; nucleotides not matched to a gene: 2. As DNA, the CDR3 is TGTGCCAGCAGTTCGGGACAGGGAAACACTGAAGCTTTCTTT. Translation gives CASSSGQGNTEAFF.

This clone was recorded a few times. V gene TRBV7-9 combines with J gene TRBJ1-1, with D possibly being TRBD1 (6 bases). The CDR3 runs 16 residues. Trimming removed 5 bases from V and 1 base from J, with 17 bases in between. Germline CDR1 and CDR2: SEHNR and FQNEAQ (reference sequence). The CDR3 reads CASSRAQGRSNTEAFF. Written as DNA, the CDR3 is TGTGCCAGCAGCCGCGCCCAGGGGCGATCGAACACTGAAGCTTTCTTT. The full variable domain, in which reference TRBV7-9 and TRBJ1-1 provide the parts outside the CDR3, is DTGVSQNPRHKITKRGQNVTFRCDPISEHNRLYWYRQTLGQGPEFLTYFQNEAQLEKSRLLSDRFSAERPKGSFSTLEIQRTEQGDSAMYLCASSRAQGRSNTEAFFGQGTRLTVV.

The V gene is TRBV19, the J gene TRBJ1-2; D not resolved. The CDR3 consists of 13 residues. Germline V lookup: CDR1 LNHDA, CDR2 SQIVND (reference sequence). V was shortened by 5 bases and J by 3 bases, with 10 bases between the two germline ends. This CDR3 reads CASSPQKYYGYTF. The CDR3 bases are TGTGCCAGTAGTCCACAGAAATACTATGGCTACACCTTC.

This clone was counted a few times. In nucleotides, the CDR3 is TGTGCCATCAGCTCCGGACAGACTGAAGCTTTCTTT. Residues: CAISSGQTEAFF. The V gene is TRBV10-3, the J gene TRBJ1-1; weak D call: TRBD1 (6 bases). V was cut by 6 bases and J by 5 bases, with 10 bases left in between. The germline gives CDR1 ENHRY, CDR2 SYGVKD. This CDR3 contains 12 residues.

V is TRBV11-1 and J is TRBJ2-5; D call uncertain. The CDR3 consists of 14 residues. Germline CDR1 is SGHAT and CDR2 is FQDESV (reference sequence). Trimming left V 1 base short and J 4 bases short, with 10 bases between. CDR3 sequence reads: CASSLGFTAETQYF. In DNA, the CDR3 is TGTGCCAGCAGCTTAGGGTTTACAGCAGAGACCCAGTACTTC.

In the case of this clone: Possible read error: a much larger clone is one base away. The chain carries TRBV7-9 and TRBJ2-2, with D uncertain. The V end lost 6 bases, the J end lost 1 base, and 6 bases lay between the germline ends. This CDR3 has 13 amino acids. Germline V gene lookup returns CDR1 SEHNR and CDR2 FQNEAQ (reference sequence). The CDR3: CASSPENTGELFF. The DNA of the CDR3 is TGTGCCAGCAGTCCAGAGAACACCGGGGAGCTGTTTTTT.

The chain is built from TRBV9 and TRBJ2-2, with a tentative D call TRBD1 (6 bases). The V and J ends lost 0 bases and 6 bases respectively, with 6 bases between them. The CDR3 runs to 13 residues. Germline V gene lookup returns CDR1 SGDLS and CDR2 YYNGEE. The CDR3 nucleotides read TGTGCCAGCAGCGTAGAGGGGGCCGGGGAGCTGTTTTTT. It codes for CASSVEGAGELFF.

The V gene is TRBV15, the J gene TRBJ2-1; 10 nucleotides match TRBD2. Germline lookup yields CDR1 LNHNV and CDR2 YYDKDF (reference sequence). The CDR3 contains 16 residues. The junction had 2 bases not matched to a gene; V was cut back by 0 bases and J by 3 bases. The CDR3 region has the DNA TGTGCCACCAGCAGAGAGAGGACTAGCGGCTACAATGAGCAGTTCTTC. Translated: CATSRERTSGYNEQFF. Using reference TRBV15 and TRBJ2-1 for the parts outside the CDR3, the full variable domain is DAMVIQNPRYQVTQFGKPVTLSCSQTLNHNVMYWYQQKSSQAPKLLFHYYDKDFNNEADTPDNFQSRRPNTSFCFLDIRSPGLGDTAMYLCATSRERTSGYNEQFFGPGTRLTVL.

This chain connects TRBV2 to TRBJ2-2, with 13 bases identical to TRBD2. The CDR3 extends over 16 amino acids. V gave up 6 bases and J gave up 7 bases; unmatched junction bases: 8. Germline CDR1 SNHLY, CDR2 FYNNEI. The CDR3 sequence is CASSQTSGGAFGELFF. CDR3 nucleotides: TGTGCCAGCAGCCAAACTAGCGGGGGGGCCTTCGGGGAGCTGTTTTTT.

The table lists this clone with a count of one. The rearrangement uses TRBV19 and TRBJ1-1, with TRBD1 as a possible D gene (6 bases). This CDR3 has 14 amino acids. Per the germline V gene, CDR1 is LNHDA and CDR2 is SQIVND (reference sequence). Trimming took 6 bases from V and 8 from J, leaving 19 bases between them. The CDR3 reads CASRNRGGRREAFF. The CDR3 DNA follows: TGTGCCAGTAGGAATCGAGGGGGTAGGCGCGAAGCTTTCTTT. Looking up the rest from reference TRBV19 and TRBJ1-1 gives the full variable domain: DGGITQSPKYLFRKEGQNVTLSCEQNLNHDAMYWYRQDPGQGLRLIYYSQIVNDFQKGDIAEGYSVSREKKESFPLTVTSAQKNPTAFYLCASRNRGGRREAFFGQGTRLTVV.

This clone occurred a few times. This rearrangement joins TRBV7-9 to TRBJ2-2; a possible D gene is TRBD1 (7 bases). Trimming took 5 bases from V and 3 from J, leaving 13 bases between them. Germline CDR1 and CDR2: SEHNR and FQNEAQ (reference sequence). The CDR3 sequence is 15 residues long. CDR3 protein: CASSPGGPDTGELFF. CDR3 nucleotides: TGTGCCAGCAGCCCAGGGGGGCCGGACACCGGGGAGCTGTTTTTT.

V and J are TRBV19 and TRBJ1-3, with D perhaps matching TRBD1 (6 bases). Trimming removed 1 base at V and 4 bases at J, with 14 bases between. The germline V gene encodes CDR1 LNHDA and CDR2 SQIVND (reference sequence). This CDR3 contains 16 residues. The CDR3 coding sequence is TGTGCCAGTAGTATAGCACAGGGAAGCTTCGGAAACACCATATATTTT. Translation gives CASSIAQGSFGNTIYF.

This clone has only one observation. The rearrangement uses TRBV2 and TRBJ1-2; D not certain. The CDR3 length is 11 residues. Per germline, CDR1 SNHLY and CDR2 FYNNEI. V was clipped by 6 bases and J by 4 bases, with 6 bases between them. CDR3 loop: CASRQIYGYTF. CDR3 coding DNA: TGTGCCAGCAGACAGATCTATGGCTACACCTTC.

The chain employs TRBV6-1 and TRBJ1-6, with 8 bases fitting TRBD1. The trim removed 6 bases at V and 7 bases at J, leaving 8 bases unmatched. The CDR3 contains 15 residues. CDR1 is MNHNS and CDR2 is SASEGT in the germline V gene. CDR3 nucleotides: TGTGCCAGCAGCAAGCACAGGGGGAACAATTCACCCCTCCACTTT. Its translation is CASSKHRGNNSPLHF.

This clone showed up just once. DNA for the CDR3: TGTGCCAGTGGGACAGGGGATTCACCCCTCCACTTT. This sequence encodes CASGTGDSPLHF. The chain recombines TRBV6-5 with TRBJ1-6; 10 nucleotides match TRBD1. Germline V gene data show CDR1 as MNHEY and CDR2 as SVGAGI. This CDR3 has 12 residues. V dropped 9 bases and J dropped 8; count of bases not matched to a gene: 1.

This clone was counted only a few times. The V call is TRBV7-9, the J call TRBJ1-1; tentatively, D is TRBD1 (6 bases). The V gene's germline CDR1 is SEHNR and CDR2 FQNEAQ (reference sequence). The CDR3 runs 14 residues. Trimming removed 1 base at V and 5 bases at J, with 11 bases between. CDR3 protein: CASSLGGGRTEAFF. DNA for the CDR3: TGTGCCAGCAGCTTAGGGGGGGGCCGGACTGAAGCTTTCTTT.